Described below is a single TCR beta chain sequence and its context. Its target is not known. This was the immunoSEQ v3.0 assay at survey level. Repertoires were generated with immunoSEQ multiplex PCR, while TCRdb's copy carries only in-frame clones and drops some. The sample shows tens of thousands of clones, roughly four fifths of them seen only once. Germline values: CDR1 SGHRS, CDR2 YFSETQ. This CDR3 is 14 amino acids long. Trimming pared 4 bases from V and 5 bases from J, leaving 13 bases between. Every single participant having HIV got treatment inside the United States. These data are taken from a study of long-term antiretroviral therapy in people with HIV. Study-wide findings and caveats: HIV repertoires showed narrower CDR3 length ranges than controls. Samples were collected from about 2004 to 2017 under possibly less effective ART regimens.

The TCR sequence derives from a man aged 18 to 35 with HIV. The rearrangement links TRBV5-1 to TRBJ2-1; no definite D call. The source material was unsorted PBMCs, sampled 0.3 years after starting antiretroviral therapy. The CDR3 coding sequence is TGCGCCAGCAGCCCCCGGACGGCGAACAATGAGCAGTTCTTC. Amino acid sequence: CASSPRTANNEQFF. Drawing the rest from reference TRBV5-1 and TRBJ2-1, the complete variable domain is KAGVTQTPRYLIKTRGQQVTLSCSPISGHRSVSWYQQTPGQGLQFLFEYFSETQRNKGNFPGRFSGRQFSNSRSEMNVSTLELGDSALYLCASSPRTANNEQFFGPGTRLTVL.